Sequencing of this T cell receptor (beta chain) was carried out in a study of blood T cell repertoires in COVID-19. Study-wide background: From the United States, Italy and Spain came samples of acute and convalescent COVID-19. T cells, B-cell-depleted T cells, or PBMCs supplied cDNA or gDNA.

In the original workflow: The authors estimated nucleated cell counts from reference gene primer amplification. Using immunoSEQ multiplex PCR, the repertoire was profiled, and TCRdb retains in-frame clones only, with some absent. V and J calls and clone size come straight from that table; D and trimming were deduced from the DNA. The sample records fewer than 450,000 clones, more than 75% being singletons. Two negative PCRs, clearance, or symptom resolution were required of recovered Cohort 3 donors. Germline loops: CDR1 SGHAT, CDR2 FQNNGV. Trimming cost V 5 bases and J 9 bases, with 8 bases left between them. The CDR3 consists of 12 residues.

The source of this sequence is a woman aged 18 to 35 who had recovered from COVID-19. The rearrangement joins TRBV11-2 to TRBJ1-6; D perhaps matches TRBD1 (6 bases). What was sequenced was PBMCs or T cells enriched from blood (not recorded which). CDR3 nucleotides: TGTGCCAGCAGCAGCAGGGGTTCACCCCTCCACTTT. Protein sequence: CASSSRGSPLHF. Supplemented by reference TRBV11-2 and TRBJ1-6, the full variable domain reads EAGVAQSPRYKIIEKRQSVAFWCNPISGHATLYWYQQILGQGPKLLIQFQNNGVVDDSQLPKDRFSAERLKGVDSTLKIQPAKLEDSAVYLCASSSRGSPLHFGNGTRLTVT.